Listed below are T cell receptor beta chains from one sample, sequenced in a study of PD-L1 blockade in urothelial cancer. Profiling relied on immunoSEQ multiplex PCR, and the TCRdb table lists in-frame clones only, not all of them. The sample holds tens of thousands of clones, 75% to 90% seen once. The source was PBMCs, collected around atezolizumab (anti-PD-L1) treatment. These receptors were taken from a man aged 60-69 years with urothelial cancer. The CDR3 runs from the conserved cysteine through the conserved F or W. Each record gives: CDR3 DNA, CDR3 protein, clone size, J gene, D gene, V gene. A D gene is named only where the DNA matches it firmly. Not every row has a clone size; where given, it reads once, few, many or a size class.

DNA: TGTGCCATCAGTGAAGGACAGGGGACTGGAAACACCATATATTTT; CDR3: CAISEGQGTGNTIYF; size: NA; J: TRBJ1-3; D: TRBD1; V: TRBV10-3
DNA: TGTGCCAGCAGCCTACGGCGGGTCCTCTCCTACAATGAGCAGTTCTTC; CDR3: CASSLRRVLSYNEQFF; size: NA; J: TRBJ2-1; D: NA; V: TRBV7-2
DNA: TGTGCCAGCAGCTTAGTCCCAGGGCCCCACGAGCAGTACTTC; CDR3: CASSLVPGPHEQYF; size: NA; J: TRBJ2-7; D: NA; V: TRBV11-3
DNA: TGCGCCAGCAGCCAAGTTCAGGGGGGTAACTATGGCTACACCTTC; CDR3: CASSQVQGGNYGYTF; size: few; J: TRBJ1-2; D: TRBD1; V: TRBV4-3
DNA: TGTGCCAGCAGATCACTAGCGGGGGGCAATGAGCAGTTCTTC; CDR3: CASRSLAGGNEQFF; size: NA; J: TRBJ2-1; D: TRBD2; V: TRBV11-2
DNA: TGTGCCAGCAGCTTGTCGGGGTTAGAAGCTTTCTTT; CDR3: CASSLSGLEAFF; size: NA; J: TRBJ1-1; D: NA; V: TRBV11-3
DNA: TGTGCCTTTAGACACGTTAGCACAGATACGCAGTATTTT; CDR3: CAFRHVSTDTQYF; size: NA; J: TRBJ2-3; D: NA; V: TRBV30
DNA: TGTGCCAGCAGCCCGGGTGGGGACACCCTGGGGGAGACCCAGTACTTC; CDR3: CASSPGGDTLGETQYF; size: NA; J: TRBJ2-5; D: NA; V: TRBV5-8
DNA: TGTGCCATCAGTGTTCAGGGGAACACTGAAGCTTTCTTT; CDR3: CAISVQGNTEAFF; size: NA; J: TRBJ1-1; D: NA; V: TRBV10-3
DNA: TGTGCCAGCAGCTTAGCGGGCCTCAGCAGAGATACGCAGTATTTT; CDR3: CASSLAGLSRDTQYF; size: NA; J: TRBJ2-3; D: NA; V: TRBV7-2
DNA: TGTGCCAGCAGCTTAATAACCTCGACCGCGGGGGCCACAGATACGCAGTATTTT; CDR3: CASSLITSTAGATDTQYF; size: NA; J: TRBJ2-3; D: NA; V: TRBV11-1
DNA: TGTGCCAGCCGACAGGGGGCGCAGAACTATGGCTACACCTTC; CDR3: CASRQGAQNYGYTF; size: NA; J: TRBJ1-2; D: TRBD1; V: TRBV6-6
DNA: TGTGCCAGCAGGTCCGAGGGCAACATTCAGTACTTC; CDR3: CASRSEGNIQYF; size: NA; J: TRBJ2-4; D: NA; V: TRBV2
DNA: TGTGCCAGTAGTATCAGGGGGCCTATGAACACTGAAGCTTTCTTT; CDR3: CASSIRGPMNTEAFF; size: NA; J: TRBJ1-1; D: TRBD1; V: TRBV19
DNA: TGCGCCAGCAGCTTGGAAAGGACAGCGGACACCGGGGAGCTGTTTTTT; CDR3: CASSLERTADTGELFF; size: NA; J: TRBJ2-2; D: NA; V: TRBV5-1
DNA: TGTGCCAGCAGTCGAGGGACAGGGGAAAGGTACGAGCAGTACTTC; CDR3: CASSRGTGERYEQYF; size: NA; J: TRBJ2-7; D: TRBD1; V: TRBV6-6
DNA: TGTGCCATCAGTGAGGGCAGGGGCGATGAAAAACTGTTTTTT; CDR3: CAISEGRGDEKLFF; size: NA; J: TRBJ1-4; D: NA; V: TRBV10-3
DNA: TGTGCCAGCAGATTTACAGACACCGGGGAGCTGTTTTTT; CDR3: CASRFTDTGELFF; size: NA; J: TRBJ2-2; D: NA; V: TRBV11-2
DNA: TGTGCCAGTAGAGAAGCGACAGGGGCCCCCTACGAGCAGTACTTC; CDR3: CASREATGAPYEQYF; size: NA; J: TRBJ2-7; D: TRBD1; V: TRBV19
DNA: TGTGCCAGCAAGAAACAGGGCCCGAACACCGGGGAGCTGTTTTTT; CDR3: CASKKQGPNTGELFF; size: NA; J: TRBJ2-2; D: NA; V: TRBV2
DNA: TGCGCCAGCAGCCAAGAAAGGACAGCTGAAGCTTTCTTT; CDR3: CASSQERTAEAFF; size: few; J: TRBJ1-1; D: NA; V: TRBV4-1
DNA: TGTGCCAGCAGCCAAAATCAAGAGACCCAGTACTTC; CDR3: CASSQNQETQYF; size: NA; J: TRBJ2-5; D: NA; V: TRBV9
DNA: TGTGCTAGTGCCCCTTCGACAGGGAACACTGAAGCTTTCTTT; CDR3: CASAPSTGNTEAFF; size: few; J: TRBJ1-1; D: NA; V: TRBV12-5
DNA: TGTGCCAGCAGTTCCGACAACCAAGAGACCCAGTACTTC; CDR3: CASSSDNQETQYF; size: NA; J: TRBJ2-5; D: NA; V: TRBV27
DNA: TGTGCCATCAGAGCCGGGCCCCAGGGGACATATGGCTACACCTTC; CDR3: CAIRAGPQGTYGYTF; size: NA; J: TRBJ1-2; D: NA; V: TRBV10-3
DNA: TGTGCCAGCAGCGCCGATGATCAGGGCCCAGCTGAAGCTTTCTTT; CDR3: CASSADDQGPAEAFF; size: NA; J: TRBJ1-1; D: NA; V: TRBV5-1
DNA: TGTGCCAGCAGCACGGAGGATCTGAGCCACGAGCAGTACTTC; CDR3: CASSTEDLSHEQYF; size: once; J: TRBJ2-7; D: NA; V: TRBV7-2
DNA: TGTGCCATCAGTATACAGGGGGCTGAAGCTTTCTTT; CDR3: CAISIQGAEAFF; size: NA; J: TRBJ1-1; D: TRBD1; V: TRBV10-3